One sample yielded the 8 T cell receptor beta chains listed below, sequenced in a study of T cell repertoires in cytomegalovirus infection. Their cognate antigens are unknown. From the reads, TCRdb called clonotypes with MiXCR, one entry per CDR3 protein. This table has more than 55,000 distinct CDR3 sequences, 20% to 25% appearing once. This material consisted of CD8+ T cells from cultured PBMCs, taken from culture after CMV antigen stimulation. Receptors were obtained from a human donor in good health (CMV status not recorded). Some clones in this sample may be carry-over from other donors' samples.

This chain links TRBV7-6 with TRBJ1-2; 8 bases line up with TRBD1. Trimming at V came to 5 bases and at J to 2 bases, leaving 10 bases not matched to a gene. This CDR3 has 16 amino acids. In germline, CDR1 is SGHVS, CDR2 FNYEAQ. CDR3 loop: CASSRNPGGANYGYTF. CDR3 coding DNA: TGTGCCAGCAGCCGTAACCCAGGGGGCGCAAACTATGGCTACACCTTC.

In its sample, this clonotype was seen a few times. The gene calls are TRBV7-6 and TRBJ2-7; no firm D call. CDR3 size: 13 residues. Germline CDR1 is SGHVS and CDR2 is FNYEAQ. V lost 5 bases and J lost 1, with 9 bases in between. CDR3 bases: TGTGCCAGCAGCGGGGAAAGATCCTACGAGCAGTACTTC. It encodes CASSGERSYEQYF.

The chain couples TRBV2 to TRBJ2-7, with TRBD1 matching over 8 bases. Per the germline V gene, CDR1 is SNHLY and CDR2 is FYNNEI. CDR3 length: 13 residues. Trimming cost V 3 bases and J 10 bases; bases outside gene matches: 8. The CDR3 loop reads CASSDRGRGEQYF. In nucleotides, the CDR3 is TGTGCCAGCAGTGACAGGGGGCGCGGCGAACAGTACTTC.

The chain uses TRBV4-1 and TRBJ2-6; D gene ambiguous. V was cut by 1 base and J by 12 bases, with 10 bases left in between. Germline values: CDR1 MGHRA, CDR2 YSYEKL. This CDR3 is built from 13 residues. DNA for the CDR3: TGCGCCAGCAGCCAAGGGCCTCCTCCCGTCCTGACTTTC. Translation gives CASSQGPPPVLTF.

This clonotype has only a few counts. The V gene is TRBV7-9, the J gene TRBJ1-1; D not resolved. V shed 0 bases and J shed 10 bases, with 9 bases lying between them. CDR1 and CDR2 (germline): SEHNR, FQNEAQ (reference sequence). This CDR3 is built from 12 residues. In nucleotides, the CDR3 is TGTGCCAGCAGCTTAGCGGGTCGCGGAGCTTTCTTT. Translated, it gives CASSLAGRGAFF.

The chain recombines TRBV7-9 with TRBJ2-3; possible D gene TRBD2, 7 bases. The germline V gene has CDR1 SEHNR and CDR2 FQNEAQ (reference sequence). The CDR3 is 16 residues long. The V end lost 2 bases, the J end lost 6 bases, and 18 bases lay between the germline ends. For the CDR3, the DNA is TGTGCCAGCAGCTTACCTCCGGGGGGCCGGAGGGATACGCAGTATTTT. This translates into CASSLPPGGRRDTQYF.

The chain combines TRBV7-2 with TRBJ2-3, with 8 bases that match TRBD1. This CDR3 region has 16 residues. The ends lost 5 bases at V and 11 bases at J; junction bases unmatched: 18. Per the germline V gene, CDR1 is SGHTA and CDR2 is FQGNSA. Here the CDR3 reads CASSRDQRTGSTRQYF. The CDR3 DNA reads TGTGCCAGCAGCCGCGACCAGAGGACAGGGAGCACGAGGCAGTATTTT. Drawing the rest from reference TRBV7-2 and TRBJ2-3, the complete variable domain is GAGVSQSPSNKVTEKGKDVELRCDPISGHTALYWYRQSLGQGLEFLIYFQGNSAPDKSGLPSDRFSAERTGGSVSTLTIQRTQQEDSAVYLCASSRDQRTGSTRQYFGPGTRLTVL.

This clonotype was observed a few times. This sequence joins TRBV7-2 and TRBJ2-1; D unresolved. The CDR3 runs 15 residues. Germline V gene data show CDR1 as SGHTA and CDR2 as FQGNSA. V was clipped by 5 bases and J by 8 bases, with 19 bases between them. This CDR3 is CASSPPESDTDEQFF. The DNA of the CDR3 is TGTGCCAGCAGCCCCCCGGAGTCCGATACGGATGAGCAGTTCTTC.